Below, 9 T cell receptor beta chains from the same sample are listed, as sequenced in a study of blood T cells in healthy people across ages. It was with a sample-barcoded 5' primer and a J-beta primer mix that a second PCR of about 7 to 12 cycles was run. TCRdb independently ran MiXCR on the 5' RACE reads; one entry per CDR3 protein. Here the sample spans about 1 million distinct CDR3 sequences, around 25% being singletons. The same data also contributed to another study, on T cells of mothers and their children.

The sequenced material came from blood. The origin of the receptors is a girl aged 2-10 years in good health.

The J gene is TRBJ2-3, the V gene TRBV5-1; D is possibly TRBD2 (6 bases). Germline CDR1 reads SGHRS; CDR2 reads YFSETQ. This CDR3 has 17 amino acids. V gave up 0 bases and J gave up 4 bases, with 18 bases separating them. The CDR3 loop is CASSLGGGLPVSDTQYF. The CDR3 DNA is TGCGCCAGCAGCTTGGGGGGCGGACTACCCGTCTCAGATACGCAGTATTTT. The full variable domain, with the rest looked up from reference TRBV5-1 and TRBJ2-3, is KAGVTQTPRYLIKTRGQQVTLSCSPISGHRSVSWYQQTPGQGLQFLFEYFSETQRNKGNFPGRFSGRQFSNSRSEMNVSTLELGDSALYLCASSLGGGLPVSDTQYFGPGTRLTVL.

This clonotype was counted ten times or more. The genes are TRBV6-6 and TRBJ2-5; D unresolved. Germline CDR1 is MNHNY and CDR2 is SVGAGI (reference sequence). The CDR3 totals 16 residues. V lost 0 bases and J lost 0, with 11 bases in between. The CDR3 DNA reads TGTGCCAGCAGTTACTCCTACGACCTGTACCAAGAGACCCAGTACTTC. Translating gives CASSYSYDLYQETQYF.

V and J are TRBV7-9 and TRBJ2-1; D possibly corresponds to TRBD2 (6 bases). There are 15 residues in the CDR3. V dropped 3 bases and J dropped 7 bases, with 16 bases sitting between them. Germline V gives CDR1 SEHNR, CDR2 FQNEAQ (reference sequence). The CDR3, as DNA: TGTGCCAGCAGCTTTCTGGTTTCGGCGGGGAATGAGCAGTTCTTC. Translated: CASSFLVSAGNEQFF.

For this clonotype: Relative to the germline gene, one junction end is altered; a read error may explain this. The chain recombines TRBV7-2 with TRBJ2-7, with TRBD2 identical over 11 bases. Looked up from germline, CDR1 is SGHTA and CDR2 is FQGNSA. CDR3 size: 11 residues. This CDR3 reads CASSFSGRAAF. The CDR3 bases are TGTGCCAGCAGCTTTAGCGGGAGGGCCGCCTTC.

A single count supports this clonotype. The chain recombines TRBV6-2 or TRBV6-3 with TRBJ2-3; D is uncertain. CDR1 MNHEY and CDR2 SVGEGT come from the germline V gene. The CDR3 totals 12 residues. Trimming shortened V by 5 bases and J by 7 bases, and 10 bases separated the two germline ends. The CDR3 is CASSLELHTQYF. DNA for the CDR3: TGTGCCAGCAGTCTCGAGCTACATACGCAGTATTTT.

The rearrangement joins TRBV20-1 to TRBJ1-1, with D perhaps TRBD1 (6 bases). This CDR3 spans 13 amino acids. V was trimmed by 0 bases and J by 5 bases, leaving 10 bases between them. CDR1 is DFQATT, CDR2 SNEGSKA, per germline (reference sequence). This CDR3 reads CSAREGAWTEAFF. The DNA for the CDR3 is TGCAGTGCTAGAGAGGGGGCCTGGACTGAAGCTTTCTTT.

The CDR3 region is CASEADRDQRAFF. The CDR3 nucleotides read TGTGCCAGCGAAGCCGACCGGGATCAACGGGCTTTCTTT. The chain combines TRBV6-5 with TRBJ1-1, with D unresolved. V gave up 8 bases and J gave up 11 bases, with 21 bases separating them. Germline values: CDR1 MNHEY, CDR2 SVGAGI. The CDR3 is 13 amino acids.

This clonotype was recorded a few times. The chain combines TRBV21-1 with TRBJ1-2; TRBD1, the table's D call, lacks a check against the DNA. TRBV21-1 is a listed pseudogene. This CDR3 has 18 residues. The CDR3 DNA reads TGTGCCAGCAGCAAACTTCGTACGGGACACGATCTAAACTATGGCTACACCTTC. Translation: CASSKLRTGHDLNYGYTF.

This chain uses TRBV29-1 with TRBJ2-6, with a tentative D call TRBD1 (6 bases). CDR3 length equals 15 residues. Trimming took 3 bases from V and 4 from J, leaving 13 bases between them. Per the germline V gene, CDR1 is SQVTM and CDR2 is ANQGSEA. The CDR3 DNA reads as TGCAGCGTTGATGGGGGCTCATCCGGGGCCAACGTCCTGACTTTC. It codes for CSVDGGSSGANVLTF.